Detailed here is one T cell receptor (beta chain). No cognate antigen has been identified for it. Qualities for individual bases were not recorded, and no much larger clone is one base off. The sample's time point, from its label and the paper: neoterminal ileum biopsy at postoperative endoscopy, about 6 months after surgery. Adults with ileal or ileocolonic Crohn's disease for whom ileocolonic resection was indicated were considered eligible. Whole ileal mucosal biopsies were stored frozen at -80°C before DNA extraction. A TRizol-based method was used to extract genomic DNA from the frozen whole biopsies, and the DNA was quantified with a NanoDrop 2000 spectrophotometer. The data belong to a study of T cell repertoires in ileal Crohn's disease (dated by TCRdb to between 2018 and 2020). Concerning the study at large: The median duration of disease was roughly 8.2 years, and at the time of surgery roughly 36% of patients were active smokers. Surgery was performed for a complication in all patients, with stricturing disease in about 60% and penetrating disease in 39%. Roughly half of the patients were given postoperative therapy, with around eleven receiving thiopurines and under 20 receiving anti-TNF agents. The M6 samples were biopsies of the neoterminal ileum collected during postoperative colonoscopy. TCR repertoire analysis was performed in around 61 Crohn's disease patients drawn from a prospective multicentre cohort. The study was conducted in parallel with a multicentre cohort built to find predictors of early endoscopic recurrence after ileocolonic resection. Endoscopic postoperative recurrence was defined by a Rutgeerts score above i0. The study sequenced about 180 mucosal samples from roughly 60 patients, taken at several locations on the surgical specimen and at postoperative endoscopy. Study-level results and caveats: Higher percentages of high-frequency clones at the time of surgery were linked to endoscopic recurrence, and every patient with clonality above 26.8% (18/57) had recurrence. Patients who were active smokers at surgery had a significantly higher proportion of clonal expansions than non-smokers (about 25% vs 20%, p=0.02). Only a subgroup of patients, of unstated size, had their mucosal CD4 and CD8 T cells sorted and sequenced. Within the first year after surgery, the timing of postoperative endoscopy varied, and the median delay was about seven months. Compared with CD4 T cells, sorted CD8 T cells held more high-frequency clones, which suggests that the mucosal expansions were mostly CD8.

V trim: 3 bases; J trim: 5 bases; unmatched bases: 10. The CDR3 runs 15 residues from the cysteine to the phenylalanine. Only CDR3 DNA remains: 45 bases, in frame from the first base. The germline V gene gives CDR1 as SGHDT and CDR2 as YYEEEE. Approximately 550 nanograms of biopsy DNA per sample were submitted for commercial TCRB immunosequencing. CDR3 regions were amplified from genomic DNA by Adaptive Biotechnology using a two-step, amplification bias-controlled multiplex PCR. Primers for every V and J gene segment were used in the first PCR, and barcodes and Illumina adapters were added in the second PCR. An Illumina instrument was used to sequence the CDR3 libraries. On the authors' methods: Analysis combined the vendor-provided pipelines with custom analysis of raw data in R/Bioconductor under R version 3.3.0. Clonality, which ranges from 0 to 1, was calculated as the inverse of the normalised Shannon entropy across all productive clones. High-frequency clones were defined as the share of the repertoire occupied by the top 100 clones, with only clones passing a 95% confidence test being retained. Repertoire diversity was measured with the Simpson index, and overlap between samples was measured with the Morisita-Horn index. This immuneACCESS table, as held by TCRdb, lists in-frame sequences with V and J called but not all clones. Of the missing ones, under half trace to an unresolved V gene in checked studies; the others have no known cause. Clonal size and the V and J genes are those of that table, whereas D and trimming came from the DNA. The sample yields some 60,000 clones; approximately 91% were counted once. Together, the top ten hold roughly 1.9% of the sample.

The receptor comes from an adult with Crohn's disease. Recombination joined TRBV5-6 with TRBJ1-2; 7 nucleotides in the junction match TRBD1. Sequenced material: ileal tissue. The nucleotides are TGTGCCAGCAGCTATACAGGGGACGGCACATATGGCTACACCTTC. It translates as CASSYTGDGTYGYTF.